This TCR beta chain was sequenced in a study of naive and memory T cell subsets. Treatment described: skin biopsy from PPD injection site in Mantoux-positive individual. An oligonucleotide containing a UMI was ligated to the 3' end of TCR cDNA. Reverse transcription used DNase-treated unsorted total RNA, aiming for about 1 to 1,100 ng. Ligated cDNA underwent four rounds of PCR with nested alpha and beta constant region primers and SP2. Reverse transcription of blood and skin TCR RNA was primed at alpha and beta constant regions. TCRdb passed the UMI-ligation and nested PCR reads through MiXCR, listing each CDR3 protein once. The data hold about 14,000 distinct CDR3 sequences, with 4% to 6.5% observed a single time. Germline lookup yields CDR1 SGHTA and CDR2 FQGNSA. The V gene lost 3 bases and the J gene lost 6 bases, with 3 bases spanning the gap. This CDR3 has 12 amino acids. Findings of the study overall: The RNA method is potentially sensitive to activation and differentiation changes. More TCRs at tuberculin sites were read as hypersensitivity T cell infiltration.

To note about this clonotype: Its antigen is undetermined.

The genes are TRBV7-2 and TRBJ1-6, with D unclear. This material consisted of skin, taken from a tuberculin skin test site. This TCR was recovered from an adult in good health. CDR3 region: CASSLANSPLHF. CDR3 sequence (DNA): TGTGCCAGCAGCTTGGCTAATTCACCCCTCCACTTT.